The next 7 T cell receptor beta chains were all read from a single sample in a study of OX40 agonist ivuxolimab in advanced cancers. Generated by immunoSEQ multiplex PCR, the TCRdb table keeps only in-frame clones and is missing some. Here the sample spans under 90,000 clones, roughly 87% being singletons. The source was CD4+ or CD8+ T cells sorted from blood, collected in a trial of the OX40 agonist ivuxolimab. The receptors derive from an adult with an advanced solid tumor such as melanoma, head and neck, liver or kidney cancer.

The chain recombines TRBV11-3 with TRBJ2-5; no definite D call. The CDR3 has 17 residues. The V gene lost 2 bases and the J gene lost 0 bases, with 16 bases spanning the gap. From germline, CDR1 is SGHNT and CDR2 YENEEA. CDR3 coding DNA: TGTGCCAGCAGCTTATCAGCCGTGGCGTTGTACCAAGAGACCCAGTACTTC. Protein: CASSLSAVALYQETQYF.

This chain links TRBV5-6 with TRBJ2-7; 7 nucleotides align to TRBD1. Per germline, CDR1 SGHDT and CDR2 YYEEEE. The CDR3 has 15 amino acids. The V gene end was trimmed by 4 bases and the J gene end by 2 bases; junction bases not matched to a gene: 9. The CDR3 sequence: CASSLQGDIAYEQYF. The CDR3 nucleotides are TGTGCCAGCAGCCTGCAGGGGGATATTGCCTACGAGCAGTACTTC.

The chain is built from TRBV11-2 and TRBJ1-2, with 9 bases aligning to TRBD1. The CDR3 runs 14 residues. CDR1 and CDR2 from the germline V gene are SGHAT and FQNNGV. J gave up 8 bases and V 5 bases, and 9 bases lay outside the gene matches. CDR3 loop: CASSRQGVSDGYTF. The CDR3 DNA is TGTGCCAGCAGCCGACAGGGGGTATCCGACGGCTACACCTTC. Full variable domain (remainder filled in from reference TRBV11-2 and TRBJ1-2): EAGVAQSPRYKIIEKRQSVAFWCNPISGHATLYWYQQILGQGPKLLIQFQNNGVVDDSQLPKDRFSAERLKGVDSTLKIQPAKLEDSAVYLCASSRQGVSDGYTFGSGTRLTVV.

The V gene is TRBV18, the J gene TRBJ2-7, with 9 nucleotides matching TRBD1. Germline loops: CDR1 KGHSH, CDR2 LQKENI. The CDR3 is made up of 14 amino acids. V lost 3 bases, J lost 5 bases, and 5 bases stayed unmatched. This chain's CDR3 is CASSPLGTGNEQYF. In nucleotides, the CDR3 is TGTGCCAGCTCACCTCTCGGGACAGGGAACGAGCAGTACTTC.

The chain recombines TRBV7-2 with TRBJ1-2, with 11 bases identical to TRBD1. Germline V lookup: CDR1 SGHTA, CDR2 FQGNSA. The CDR3 covers 14 residues. V gave up 5 bases and J gave up 7 bases; unmatched junction bases: 6. CDR3 region: CASSVGQGAVGYTF. CDR3 nucleotides: TGTGCCAGCAGCGTAGGACAGGGGGCGGTTGGCTACACCTTC. The variable domain in full, completed from reference TRBV7-2 and TRBJ1-2, reads GAGVSQSPSNKVTEKGKDVELRCDPISGHTALYWYRQSLGQGLEFLIYFQGNSAPDKSGLPSDRFSAERTGGSVSTLTIQRTQQEDSAVYLCASSVGQGAVGYTFGSGTRLTVV.

The chain recombines TRBV5-1 with TRBJ2-3, with 10 bases lining up with TRBD2. CDR1 and CDR2 from the germline V gene are SGHRS and YFSETQ. V trimming: 0 bases; J trimming: 4 bases; junction bases outside the gene matches: 8. The CDR3 length is 17 residues. The CDR3 sequence: CASSLEASGSGADTQYF. CDR3 in DNA: TGCGCCAGCAGCTTGGAGGCTAGCGGGAGTGGGGCAGATACGCAGTATTTT.

The chain uses TRBV7-2 and TRBJ1-1, with TRBD1 matching over 11 bases. Losses at the gene ends were 5 bases for V and 6 bases for J; bases not matched to a gene: 5. Germline values: CDR1 SGHTA, CDR2 FQGNSA. The length of the CDR3 is 14 residues. This chain's CDR3 is CASSQDRGLPEAFF. Written as DNA, the CDR3 is TGTGCCAGCAGCCAGGACAGGGGGCTGCCTGAAGCTTTCTTT.